In this sample, the clone carrying this T cell receptor (beta chain) turned up once. The data originate from a study of patients and donors after allogeneic stem cell transplantation. In TCRdb, the RT-PCR reads were re-called with MiXCR into one record per CDR3 protein. The table includes about 160,000 distinct CDR3 sequences, approximately 24% detected once. Germline assignment: CDR1 SEHNR and CDR2 FQNEAQ (reference sequence). V shed 6 bases, J shed 2 bases, and the junction held 11 bases outside the gene matches. CDR3 size: 16 residues. Sequenced material: blood, either unsorted or a sorted T cell fraction (not recorded which). The chain is built from TRBV7-9 and TRBJ2-3; 7 nucleotides match TRBD2. The sequence derives from a human donor who was either an allogeneic HSCT recipient or a stem cell or donor lymphocyte infusion donor (not recorded which). It is not recorded whose cells these are; they may come from a transplant donor. The CDR3 protein is CASSSAWTRLTDTQYF. The DNA for the CDR3 is TGTGCCAGCAGTTCAGCTTGGACTAGACTCACAGATACGCAGTATTTT.